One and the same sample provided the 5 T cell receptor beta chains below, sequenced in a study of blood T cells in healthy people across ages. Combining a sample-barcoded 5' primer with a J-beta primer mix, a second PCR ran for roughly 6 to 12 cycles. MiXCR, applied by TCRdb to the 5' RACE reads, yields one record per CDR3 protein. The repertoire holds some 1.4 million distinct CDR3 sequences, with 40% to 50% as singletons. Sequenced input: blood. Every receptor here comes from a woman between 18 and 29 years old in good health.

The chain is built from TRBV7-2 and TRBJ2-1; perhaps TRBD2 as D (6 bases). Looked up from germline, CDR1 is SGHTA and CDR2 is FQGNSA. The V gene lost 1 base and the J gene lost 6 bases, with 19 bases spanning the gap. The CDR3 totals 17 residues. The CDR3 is CASSLVGVPGVGNEQFF. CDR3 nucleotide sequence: TGTGCCAGCAGCTTAGTAGGGGTGCCGGGAGTCGGCAATGAGCAGTTCTTC.

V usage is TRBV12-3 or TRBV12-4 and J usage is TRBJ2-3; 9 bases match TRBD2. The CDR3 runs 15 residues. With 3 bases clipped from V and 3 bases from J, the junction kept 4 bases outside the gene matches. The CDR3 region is CASSFSSGTTDTQYF. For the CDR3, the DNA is TGTGCCAGCAGTTTCTCTAGCGGGACTACAGATACGCAGTATTTT.

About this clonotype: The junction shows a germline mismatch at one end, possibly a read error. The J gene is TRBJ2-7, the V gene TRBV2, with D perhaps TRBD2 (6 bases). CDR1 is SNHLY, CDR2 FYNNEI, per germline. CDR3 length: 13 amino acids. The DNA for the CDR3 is TGTACCAGCAAAGTCCGGGGGTACTACGAGCAGTACTTC. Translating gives CTSKVRGYYEQYF.

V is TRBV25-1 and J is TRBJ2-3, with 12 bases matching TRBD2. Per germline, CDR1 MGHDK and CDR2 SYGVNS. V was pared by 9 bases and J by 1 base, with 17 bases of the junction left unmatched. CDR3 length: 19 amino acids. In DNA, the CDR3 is TGTGCCAGTGCAGTTCTTCTAGCGGGAGGGCCCGTTCGCACAGATACGCAGTATTTT. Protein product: CASAVLLAGGPVRTDTQYF.

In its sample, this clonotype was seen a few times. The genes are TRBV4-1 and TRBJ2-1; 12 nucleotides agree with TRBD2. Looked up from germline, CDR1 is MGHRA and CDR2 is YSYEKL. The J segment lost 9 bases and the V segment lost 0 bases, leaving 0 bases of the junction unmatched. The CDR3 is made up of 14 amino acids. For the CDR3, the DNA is TGCGCCAGCAGCCAAGAACTAGCGGGAGGTGAGCAGTTCTTC. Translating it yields CASSQELAGGEQFF.